Below, 32 T cell receptor beta chains from the same sample are listed, as sequenced in a study of cytomegalovirus exposure and HLA in healthy donors. Amplification used 60 Vbeta primers and 13 Jbeta primers. Assay: immunoSEQ multiplex PCR; the TCRdb copy retains only in-frame clones and omits some. In the table there are tens of thousands of clones, 65% to 85% of which are singletons. Sequenced input: PBMCs. These receptors were obtained from a man aged 18 to 29 in good health and CMV-seronegative.

The chain combines TRBV27 with TRBJ1-2, with D possibly TRBD1 on 5 matching bases. With 3 bases removed from V and 4 bases from J, the gap between germline ends came to 12 bases. In germline, CDR1 is MNHEY, CDR2 SMNVEV (reference sequence). The CDR3 runs 14 residues. CDR3 DNA: TGTGCCAGCAGTTTTTCTGGGGGAGGCTATGGCTACACCTTC. This gives the protein CASSFSGGGYGYTF.

Only a few counts were recorded for this clone. V gene TRBV6-1 combines with J gene TRBJ2-7; D is perhaps TRBD2 (5 bases). Trimming cost V 4 bases and J 3 bases, with 13 bases left between them. CDR3 length: 14 amino acids. Per germline, CDR1 MNHNS and CDR2 SASEGT. The CDR3 region is CASSGGLVVYEQYF. DNA of the CDR3: TGTGCCAGCAGTGGCGGGCTAGTGGTCTACGAGCAGTACTTC.

V is TRBV30 and J is TRBJ1-2, with D unresolved. CDR1 is GTSNPN and CDR2 is SVGIG in the germline V gene (reference sequence). The CDR3 runs to 12 residues. V gave up 5 bases and J gave up 7 bases, with 14 bases separating them. CDR3 sequence: CAWAPGGFGYTF. CDR3 in DNA: TGTGCCTGGGCTCCAGGAGGCTTTGGCTACACCTTC.

This sequence joins TRBV25-1 and TRBJ2-5, with 8 bases lining up with TRBD1. The CDR3 has 14 residues. The V gene end was trimmed by 6 bases and the J gene end by 4 bases; junction bases not matched to a gene: 7. Germline CDR1 MGHDK, CDR2 SYGVNS. In nucleotides, the CDR3 is TGTGCCAGCAGGACAGGGGTAAGGGCAGAGACCCAGTACTTC. Amino acid sequence: CASRTGVRAETQYF.

The chain recombines TRBV6-5 with TRBJ1-5; 7 bases fit TRBD1. Unmatched junction bases numbered 6, after V lost 6 bases and J lost 1 base. The CDR3 loop spans 15 amino acids. The germline V gene encodes CDR1 MNHEY and CDR2 SVGAGI. The CDR3 DNA follows: TGTGCCAGCAGCATAGGGGGCTTGAGCAATCAGCCCCAGCATTTT. Translating gives CASSIGGLSNQPQHF.

CDR3 coding DNA: TGCGCCACCCCCCGGGGACTAGCGGAAGGACTAGCCAAAAACATTCAGTACTTC. Protein sequence: CATPRGLAEGLAKNIQYF. This chain uses TRBV5-1 with TRBJ2-4, with 11 bases that match TRBD2. CDR1 is SGHRS and CDR2 is YFSETQ in the germline V gene. V was pared by 9 bases and J by 0 bases, with 14 bases of the junction left unmatched. The CDR3 consists of 18 residues.

This clone was counted a few times. This chain uses TRBV21-1 with TRBJ2-2; no check of the table's D call, TRBD2, against the DNA was made. TRBV21-1 represents a pseudogene. The CDR3 has 16 amino acids. CDR3 nucleotides: TGTGCCAGCAGCTCTCAACCTGGGACTCTACCCGGGGAGCTGTTTTTT. The encoded protein is CASSSQPGTLPGELFF.

With respect to this clone: This sample also contains other DNA sequences that code for the same CDR3. This sequence joins TRBV27 and TRBJ2-7; weak D call: TRBD2 (5 bases). The length of the CDR3 is 13 residues. The V gene's germline CDR1 is MNHEY and CDR2 SMNVEV (reference sequence). V lost 2 bases and J 3 bases, leaving 8 bases between the germline ends. In DNA, the CDR3 is TGTGCCAGCAGTTTAGGTGGGAGCTACGAGCAGTACTTC. The encoded protein is CASSLGGSYEQYF.

A single count supports this clone. The chain has TRBV29-1 and TRBJ1-4; D is uncertain. The V and J ends lost 6 bases and 6 bases respectively, with 8 bases between them. Germline V lookup: CDR1 SQVTM, CDR2 ANQGSEA. The CDR3 has 11 residues. The CDR3 protein is CSVLAYEKLFF. DNA of the CDR3: TGCAGCGTGTTAGCCTATGAAAAACTGTTTTTT.

V gene TRBV7-2 combines with J gene TRBJ2-1; 7 nucleotides match TRBD2. Unmatched junction bases numbered 2, after V lost 2 bases and J lost 1 base. The CDR3 is 15 residues long. Germline lookup yields CDR1 SGHTA and CDR2 FQGNSA. The CDR3 protein is CASSLSSGSYNEQFF. CDR3 in DNA: TGTGCCAGCAGCTTATCTAGCGGTTCCTACAATGAGCAGTTCTTC.

The chain carries TRBV5-4 and TRBJ1-1, with 10 positions matching TRBD1. This CDR3 has 15 amino acids. The V gene's germline CDR1 is SGHNT and CDR2 YYREEE (reference sequence). Trimming cost V 4 bases and J 1 base; bases outside gene matches: 4. The CDR3 sequence: CASSPRQGANTEAFF. Here the CDR3 DNA reads TGTGCCAGCAGCCCGCGACAGGGGGCGAACACTGAAGCTTTCTTT.

The table lists this clone with a count of one. The chain is built from TRBV30 and TRBJ2-7; 9 bases match TRBD2. CDR3 size: 14 residues. The germline CDR1 and CDR2 sequences are GTSNPN and SVGIG (reference sequence). The junction had 12 bases not matched to a gene; V was cut back by 3 bases and J by 9 bases. Written as DNA, the CDR3 is TGTGCCTGGAGGCGGGGGGGTGAACTCGGCGGGCAGTACTTC. This codes for CAWRRGGELGGQYF.

This chain links TRBV7-2 with TRBJ2-7; a weak D match, TRBD1 (7 bases). Trimming removed 2 bases at V and 7 bases at J, with 9 bases between. CDR1 and CDR2 (germline): SGHTA, FQGNSA. The CDR3 loop spans 12 amino acids. CDR3 nucleotide sequence: TGTGCCAGCAGCTTACCAGGGGGGGAGCAGTACTTC. Translated: CASSLPGGEQYF.

The chain has TRBV11-2 and TRBJ2-1; TRBD2 agrees at 13 bases. Germline V lookup: CDR1 SGHAT, CDR2 FQNNGV. The CDR3 is 16 residues long. V gave up 0 bases and J gave up 8 bases; unmatched junction bases: 4. CDR3 sequence (DNA): TGTGCCAGCAGCTTAGAAAGTGGACTAGCGGGAGATGAGCAGTTCTTC. This sequence encodes CASSLESGLAGDEQFF.

The chain couples TRBV5-1 to TRBJ2-5; possible D gene TRBD2, 7 bases. V lost 0 bases and J lost 5, with 14 bases in between. Looked up from germline, CDR1 is SGHRS and CDR2 is YFSETQ. The CDR3 contains 15 residues. CDR3 sequence reads: CASSLVAGAGETQYF. DNA for the CDR3: TGCGCCAGCAGCTTGGTGGCGGGGGCGGGGGAGACCCAGTACTTC.

The chain joins TRBV10-3 to TRBJ1-6; the match to TRBD1 covers 7 bases. This CDR3 is built from 18 residues. Germline-derived CDR1 and CDR2 are ENHRY and SYGVKD. V dropped 2 bases and J dropped 0; count of bases not matched to a gene: 7. CDR3 coding DNA: TGTGCCATCAGTGAGACACAGGGGCCCAGCTCCTATAATTCACCCCTCCACTTT. The encoded protein is CAISETQGPSSYNSPLHF.

The chain combines TRBV27 with TRBJ1-2; D not certain. Trimming took off 2 bases at V and 6 bases at J, with 13 bases between the two ends. There are 14 residues in the CDR3. Germline V gene sequence: CDR1 MNHEY, CDR2 SMNVEV (reference sequence). CDR3: CASSLTDPSDGYTF. In DNA, the CDR3 is TGTGCCAGCAGTTTAACCGATCCCTCGGATGGCTACACCTTC.

V usage is TRBV9 and J usage is TRBJ2-3; D is perhaps TRBD2 (9 bases). Trimming removed 3 bases at V and 5 bases at J, with 19 bases between. Germline assignment: CDR1 SGDLS and CDR2 YYNGEE. This CDR3 region has 16 residues. CDR3 in amino acids: CASSAQGAGGGDTQYF. CDR3 nucleotides: TGTGCCAGCAGCGCCCAGGGGGCGGGAGGGGGAGATACGCAGTATTTT.

This clone was counted a single time. The V and J genes are TRBV7-3 and TRBJ1-1, with TRBD1 matching 8 bases. The CDR3 is 17 residues long. Unmatched junction bases numbered 11, after V lost 5 bases and J lost 0 bases. Per the germline V gene, CDR1 is SGHTA and CDR2 is FQGTGA. The CDR3 here is CASSARQGLGLNTEAFF. DNA of the CDR3: TGTGCCAGCAGCGCGCGACAGGGGCTAGGATTGAACACTGAAGCTTTCTTT. The variable domain in full, completed from reference TRBV7-3 and TRBJ1-1, reads GAGVSQTPSNKVTEKGKYVELRCDPISGHTALYWYRQSLGQGPEFLIYFQGTGAADDSGLPNDRFFAVRPEGSVSTLKIQRTERGDSAVYLCASSARQGLGLNTEAFFGQGTRLTVV.

This clone was seen just once. This rearrangement joins TRBV4-1 to TRBJ1-5, with 7 bases that match TRBD1. CDR3 size: 15 residues. Trimming removed 1 base from V and 6 bases from J; junction bases left unmatched: 6. CDR1 MGHRA and CDR2 YSYEKL come from the germline V gene. CDR3 protein: CASSQGDRVGQPQHF. In DNA form, the CDR3 reads TGCGCCAGCAGCCAAGGTGACAGGGTGGGTCAGCCCCAGCATTTT.

The CDR3 loop is CASSRSPEGSYEQYF. The CDR3 nucleotides read TGCGCCAGCAGCCGGAGTCCGGAGGGTTCCTACGAGCAGTACTTC. The V gene is TRBV4-3, the J gene TRBJ2-7, with a weak D call TRBD2 (6 bases). CDR1 and CDR2 (germline): LGHNA, YSLEER. V was trimmed by 4 bases and J by 1 base, leaving 14 bases between them. CDR3 length: 15 amino acids.

J is TRBJ2-7 and V is TRBV4-1; a weak D match, TRBD2 (5 bases). CDR1 and CDR2 (germline): MGHRA, YSYEKL. The CDR3 covers 18 residues. V was shortened by 0 bases and J by 3 bases, with 21 bases between the two germline ends. Written as DNA, the CDR3 is TGCGCCAGCAGCCAAGATCGTCGAGGGAGTAGGACCCTCTACGAGCAGTACTTC. Encoded protein: CASSQDRRGSRTLYEQYF.

The chain is built from TRBV30 and TRBJ2-2; a possible D gene is TRBD1 (6 bases). The CDR3 consists of 15 residues. CDR1 and CDR2 from the germline V gene are GTSNPN and SVGIG (reference sequence). The V and J ends lost 0 bases and 5 bases respectively, with 13 bases between them. CDR3 coding DNA: TGTGCCTGGAGTGTACGACTAAGGGGGACCGGGGAGCTGTTTTTT. Translated, it gives CAWSVRLRGTGELFF.

V gene TRBV9 combines with J gene TRBJ1-1; D is possibly TRBD1 (6 bases). Trimming removed 4 bases from V and 5 bases from J, with 12 bases in between. CDR3 length: 13 amino acids. In germline, CDR1 is SGDLS, CDR2 YYNGEE. For the CDR3, the DNA is TGTGCCAGCAGCTCGAGGGGGTTGACTGAAGCTTTCTTT. This gives the protein CASSSRGLTEAFF.

The rearrangement uses TRBV4-3 and TRBJ2-1; 7 nucleotides align to TRBD2. Germline lookup yields CDR1 LGHNA and CDR2 YSLEER. Losses at the gene ends were 0 bases for V and 10 bases for J; bases not matched to a gene: 6. The CDR3 contains 14 residues. The CDR3 sequence is CASSQDWRGGEQFF. CDR3 coding DNA: TGCGCCAGCAGCCAAGATTGGCGGGGAGGGGAGCAGTTCTTC.

The chain is built from TRBV9 and TRBJ2-1, with TRBD2 identical over 7 bases. V gave up 6 bases and J gave up 10 bases; unmatched junction bases: 7. CDR1 is SGDLS and CDR2 is YYNGEE in the germline V gene. The CDR3 spans 12 residues. The CDR3 loop is CASISGGGEQFF. The DNA for the CDR3 is TGTGCCAGCATCTCCGGGGGAGGGGAGCAGTTCTTC.

The V gene is TRBV2, the J gene TRBJ2-7; 9 nucleotides line up with TRBD1. Germline assignment: CDR1 SNHLY and CDR2 FYNNEI. The CDR3 consists of 17 residues. Trimming cost V 8 bases and J 1 base; bases outside gene matches: 15. This CDR3 is CASRGSQGQGSSYEQYF. The CDR3 DNA reads TGTGCCAGCCGTGGGTCCCAAGGACAGGGGTCTTCCTACGAGCAGTACTTC.

Here the CDR3 DNA reads TGTGCCAGCAGCTTAGTCTGGGGGGAGGAGGACTATGGCTACACCTTC. Translated: CASSLVWGEEDYGYTF. The chain combines TRBV7-2 with TRBJ1-2; D may be TRBD1 (5 bases). V dropped 1 base and J dropped 3 bases, with 15 bases sitting between them. Germline V lookup: CDR1 SGHTA, CDR2 FQGNSA. The CDR3 runs 16 residues. The full variable domain, with the rest looked up from reference TRBV7-2 and TRBJ1-2, is GAGVSQSPSNKVTEKGKDVELRCDPISGHTALYWYRQSLGQGLEFLIYFQGNSAPDKSGLPSDRFSAERTGGSVSTLTIQRTQQEDSAVYLCASSLVWGEEDYGYTFGSGTRLTVV.

This sequence joins TRBV7-2 and TRBJ1-5; 10 bases agree with TRBD1. Trimming removed 5 bases from V and 9 bases from J; junction bases left unmatched: 7. The CDR3 runs to 14 residues. Germline CDR1 reads SGHTA; CDR2 reads FQGNSA. In nucleotides, the CDR3 is TGTGCCAGCAGCCGAGGACAGGGGGTAATGCCCCAGCATTTT. It translates to CASSRGQGVMPQHF. Variable domain in full (rest from reference TRBV7-2 and TRBJ1-5): GAGVSQSPSNKVTEKGKDVELRCDPISGHTALYWYRQSLGQGLEFLIYFQGNSAPDKSGLPSDRFSAERTGGSVSTLTIQRTQQEDSAVYLCASSRGQGVMPQHFGDGTRLSIL.

Concerning this clone: Other DNA sequences in this sample translate to the same CDR3. The chain is built from TRBV2 and TRBJ2-1; 7 bases are shared with TRBD2. The V gene end was trimmed by 6 bases and the J gene end by 8 bases; junction bases not matched to a gene: 4. The CDR3 consists of 12 residues. Germline V gene lookup returns CDR1 SNHLY and CDR2 FYNNEI. In DNA, the CDR3 is TGTGCCAGCAGATTGGCGGGAGATGAGCAGTTCTTC. Protein product: CASRLAGDEQFF.

The chain is built from TRBV6-5 and TRBJ1-2; 8 bases map to TRBD1. CDR1 is MNHEY and CDR2 is SVGAGI in the germline V gene. V shed 1 base and J 3 bases; nucleotides not matched to a gene: 1. The CDR3 loop spans 14 amino acids. The DNA of the CDR3 is TGTGCCAGCAGTTACTTGGACAGGGACTATGGCTACACCTTC. Its translation is CASSYLDRDYGYTF.

J is TRBJ1-1 and V is TRBV9; 9 nucleotides line up with TRBD1. CDR1 and CDR2 (germline): SGDLS, YYNGEE. V trimming: 4 bases; J trimming: 10 bases; junction bases outside the gene matches: 2. CDR3 size: 11 residues. The CDR3 nucleotides read TGTGCCAGCAGCTCGGACAGGGGAGCTTTCTTT. Amino acid sequence: CASSSDRGAFF.